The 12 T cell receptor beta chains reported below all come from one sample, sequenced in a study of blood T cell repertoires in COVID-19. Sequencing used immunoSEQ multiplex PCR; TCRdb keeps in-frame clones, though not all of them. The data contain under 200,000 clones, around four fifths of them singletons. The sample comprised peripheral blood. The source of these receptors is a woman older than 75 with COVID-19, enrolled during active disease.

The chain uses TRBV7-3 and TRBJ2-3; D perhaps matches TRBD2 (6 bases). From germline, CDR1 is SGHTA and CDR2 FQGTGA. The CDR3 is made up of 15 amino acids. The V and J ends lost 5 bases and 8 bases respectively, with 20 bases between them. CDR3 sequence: CASSPLPGLLGTQYF. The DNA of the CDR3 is TGTGCCAGCAGCCCCCTACCGGGACTTCTAGGTACGCAGTATTTT.

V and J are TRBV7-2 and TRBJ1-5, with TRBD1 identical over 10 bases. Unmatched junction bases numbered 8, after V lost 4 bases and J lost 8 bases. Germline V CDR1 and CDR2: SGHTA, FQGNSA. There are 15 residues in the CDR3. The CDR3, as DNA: TGTGCCAGCAGCTCGGACAGGGGGGTGTTTGAGCCCCAGCATTTT. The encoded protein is CASSSDRGVFEPQHF. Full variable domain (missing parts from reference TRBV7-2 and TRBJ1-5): GAGVSQSPSNKVTEKGKDVELRCDPISGHTALYWYRQSLGQGLEFLIYFQGNSAPDKSGLPSDRFSAERTGGSVSTLTIQRTQQEDSAVYLCASSSDRGVFEPQHFGDGTRLSIL.

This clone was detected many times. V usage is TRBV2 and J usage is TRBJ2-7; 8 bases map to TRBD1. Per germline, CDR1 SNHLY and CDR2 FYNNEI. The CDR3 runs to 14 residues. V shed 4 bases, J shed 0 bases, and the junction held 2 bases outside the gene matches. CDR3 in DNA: TGTGCCAGCAGTGCCAGGGGGCACTCCTACGAGCAGTACTTC. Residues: CASSARGHSYEQYF.

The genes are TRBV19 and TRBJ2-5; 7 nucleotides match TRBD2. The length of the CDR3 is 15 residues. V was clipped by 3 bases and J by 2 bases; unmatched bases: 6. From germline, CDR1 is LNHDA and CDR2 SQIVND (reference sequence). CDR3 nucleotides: TGTGCCAGTAGTATGCGGGGGTCCGTACAAGAGACCCAGTACTTC. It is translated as CASSMRGSVQETQYF.

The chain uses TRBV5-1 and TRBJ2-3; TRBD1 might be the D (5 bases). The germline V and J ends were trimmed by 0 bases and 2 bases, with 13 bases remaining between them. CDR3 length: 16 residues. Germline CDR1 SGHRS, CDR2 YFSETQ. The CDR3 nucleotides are TGCGCCAGCAGCTTGGGTTCGACAGCAATCACAGATACGCAGTATTTT. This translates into CASSLGSTAITDTQYF.

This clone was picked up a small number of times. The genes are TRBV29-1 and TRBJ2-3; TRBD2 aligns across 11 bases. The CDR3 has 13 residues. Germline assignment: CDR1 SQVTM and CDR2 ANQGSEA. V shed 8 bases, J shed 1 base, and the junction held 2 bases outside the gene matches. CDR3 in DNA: TGCAGCTCGGGACTAGCGGGCACAGATACGCAGTATTTT. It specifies CSSGLAGTDTQYF.

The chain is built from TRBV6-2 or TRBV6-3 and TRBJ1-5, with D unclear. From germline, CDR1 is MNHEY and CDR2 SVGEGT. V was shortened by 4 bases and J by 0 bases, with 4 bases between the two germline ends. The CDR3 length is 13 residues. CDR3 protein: CASSFYSNQPQHF. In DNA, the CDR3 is TGTGCCAGCAGTTTTTATAGCAATCAGCCCCAGCATTTT.

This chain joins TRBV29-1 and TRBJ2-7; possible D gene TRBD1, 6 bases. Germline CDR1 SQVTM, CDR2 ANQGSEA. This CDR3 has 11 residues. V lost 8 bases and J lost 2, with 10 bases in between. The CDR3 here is CSRDKAYEQYF. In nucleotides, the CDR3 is TGCAGCCGGGACAAAGCCTACGAGCAGTACTTC.

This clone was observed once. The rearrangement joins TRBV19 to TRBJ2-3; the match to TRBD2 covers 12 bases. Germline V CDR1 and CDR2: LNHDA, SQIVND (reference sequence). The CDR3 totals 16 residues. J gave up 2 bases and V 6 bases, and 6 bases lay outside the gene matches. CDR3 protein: CASSQTSGGVTDTQYF. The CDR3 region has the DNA TGTGCCAGTAGCCAGACTAGCGGGGGAGTCACAGATACGCAGTATTTT.

CDR3 DNA: TGTGCCAGCAGCCAAGTAGGAGCGGGTCGTACCGGGACCCAGTACTTC. As protein: CASSQVGAGRTGTQYF. This chain links TRBV14 with TRBJ2-5, with D perhaps TRBD2 (6 bases). CDR1 is SGHDN and CDR2 is FVKESK in the germline V gene. V was shortened by 1 base and J by 7 bases, with 19 bases between the two germline ends. The CDR3 loop spans 16 amino acids.

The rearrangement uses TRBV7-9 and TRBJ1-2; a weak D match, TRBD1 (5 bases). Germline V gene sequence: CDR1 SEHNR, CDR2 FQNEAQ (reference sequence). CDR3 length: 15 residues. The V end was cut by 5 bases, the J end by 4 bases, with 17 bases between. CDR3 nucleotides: TGTGCCAGCAGCCCCCGCTGGGACTGGCCCTATGGCTACACCTTC. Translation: CASSPRWDWPYGYTF.

In nucleotides, the CDR3 is TGTGCCAGCAGCCGGGCTCAACAGGGTTCGGATACGCAGTATTTT. Translated, it gives CASSRAQQGSDTQYF. The rearrangement joins TRBV5-5 to TRBJ2-3; D is perhaps TRBD1 (6 bases). The length of the CDR3 is 15 residues. V was shortened by 4 bases and J by 6 bases, with 18 bases between the two germline ends. CDR1 and CDR2 from the germline V gene are SGHKS and YYEKEE (reference sequence). The full variable domain, in which reference TRBV5-5 and TRBJ2-3 provide the parts outside the CDR3, is DAGVTQSPTHLIKTRGQQVTLRCSPISGHKSVSWYQQVLGQGPQFIFQYYEKEERGRGNFPDRFSARQFPNYSSELNVNALLLGDSALYLCASSRAQQGSDTQYFGPGTRLTVL.